The 5 T cell receptor beta chains below come from one sample, sequenced in a study of blood T cell repertoires in COVID-19. Assay used: immunoSEQ multiplex PCR; TCRdb lists only in-frame clones, some missing. In the table there are a few hundred thousand clones, nearly 90% of which are singletons. The specimen was PBMCs or T cells enriched from blood (not recorded which). The receptors here all came from a woman under 40 who had recovered from COVID-19.

V and J are TRBV2 and TRBJ2-1; TRBD1 agrees at 8 bases. CDR1 SNHLY and CDR2 FYNNEI come from the germline V gene. V was clipped by 8 bases and J by 0 bases; unmatched bases: 6. The CDR3 is 15 residues long. The CDR3 nucleotides read TGTGCCAGCCCCGGACAGGGAAGCTCCTACAATGAGCAGTTCTTC. Translation: CASPGQGSSYNEQFF. Based on the CDR3 plus reference TRBV2 and TRBJ2-1, the full variable domain is EPEVTQTPSHQVTQMGQEVILRCVPISNHLYFYWYRQILGQKVEFLVSFYNNEISEKSEIFDDQFSVERPDGSNFTLKIRSTKLEDSAMYFCASPGQGSSYNEQFFGPGTRLTVL.

The chain links TRBV19 to TRBJ1-5; D not certain. The CDR3 is made up of 17 amino acids. The germline gives CDR1 LNHDA, CDR2 SQIVND (reference sequence). V was clipped by 3 bases and J by 1 base, with 16 bases between them. CDR3 loop: CASSMWSAEGSNQPQHF. The CDR3 bases are TGTGCCAGTAGTATGTGGTCAGCCGAGGGCAGCAATCAGCCCCAGCATTTT.

The V call is TRBV11-3, the J call TRBJ2-7, with D unclear. Trimming took off 5 bases at V and 2 bases at J, with 10 bases between the two ends. CDR3 length: 13 amino acids. Germline V gene lookup returns CDR1 SGHNT and CDR2 YENEEA. As DNA, the CDR3 is TGTGCCAGCAGCCGCGGCCCCACCTACGAGCAGTACTTC. Its translation: CASSRGPTYEQYF.

With regard to this clone: One end of the junction fails to match germline, which may point to a read error. The rearrangement joins TRBV5-5 to TRBJ2-7; 8 nucleotides align to TRBD1. CDR3 length: 14 amino acids. Germline V CDR1 and CDR2: SGHKS, YYEKEE (reference sequence). The CDR3 sequence is CASSYDRGSSEQYF. CDR3 nucleotides: TGTGCCAGCAGCTACGACAGGGGTTCCTCCGAGCAGTACTTC.

This clone was counted a single time. J is TRBJ1-4 and V is TRBV6-5; a possible D gene is TRBD1 (5 bases). Between the trimmed V and J ends, which lost 8 bases and 5 bases, there was a span of 15 bases. The CDR3 has 14 amino acids. Germline CDR1 MNHEY, CDR2 SVGAGI. CDR3 residues: CASGRQTSNEKLFF. CDR3 bases: TGTGCCAGCGGACGACAGACCTCGAATGAAAAACTGTTTTTT.